The entry that follows covers one T cell receptor beta chain sequence. The CDR3 sequence is 14 residues long. Germline CDR1 KGHSH, CDR2 LQKENI. Trimming stripped 4 bases from V and 5 bases from J, with 12 bases between. Only in-frame clones appear in the TCRdb table, and some are missing; sequencing was by immunoSEQ multiplex PCR. The table lists about 220,000 clones, approximately 78% of them singletons. The data were taken from a study of blood T cell repertoires in COVID-19. Study as a whole: Whether acute or convalescent, the COVID-19 samples came from the United States, Italy and Spain.

V is TRBV18 and J is TRBJ1-5; D perhaps matches TRBD1 (6 bases). The receptor's source is a woman in her sixties or seventies with COVID-19, enrolled during active disease. Material: peripheral blood. The CDR3 region has the DNA TGTGCCAGCTCACGGGGGAACAGGGATCAGCCCCAGCATTTT. Protein sequence: CASSRGNRDQPQHF.